This TCR beta chain is from a study of CD4+ T cells in melanoma. Regarding the study as a whole: CD8+ T cell, macrophage and B cell function reportedly correlated with neoantigen-specific CD4+ T cells. Reportedly, melanoma neoantigen-specific CD4+ T cells showed varied differentiation states.

The CDR3 loop spans 13 amino acids. V lost 8 bases and J lost 0, with 10 bases in between. Looked up from germline, CDR1 is MNHNS and CDR2 is SASEGT. Turning to this clone: The antigen remains undetermined.

Generated by immunoSEQ multiplex PCR, the TCRdb table keeps only in-frame clones and is missing some. Of some 13,000 clones in the sample, over 65% were seen once. Source material: cells from a culture (not recorded whether cultured in vitro). The clonotype comes from a human donor with melanoma. This rearrangement joins TRBV6-1 to TRBJ1-1, with D unclear. The CDR3 region is CASLPTLNTEAFF. DNA of the CDR3: TGTGCCAGCCTTCCTACATTGAACACTGAAGCTTTCTTT.